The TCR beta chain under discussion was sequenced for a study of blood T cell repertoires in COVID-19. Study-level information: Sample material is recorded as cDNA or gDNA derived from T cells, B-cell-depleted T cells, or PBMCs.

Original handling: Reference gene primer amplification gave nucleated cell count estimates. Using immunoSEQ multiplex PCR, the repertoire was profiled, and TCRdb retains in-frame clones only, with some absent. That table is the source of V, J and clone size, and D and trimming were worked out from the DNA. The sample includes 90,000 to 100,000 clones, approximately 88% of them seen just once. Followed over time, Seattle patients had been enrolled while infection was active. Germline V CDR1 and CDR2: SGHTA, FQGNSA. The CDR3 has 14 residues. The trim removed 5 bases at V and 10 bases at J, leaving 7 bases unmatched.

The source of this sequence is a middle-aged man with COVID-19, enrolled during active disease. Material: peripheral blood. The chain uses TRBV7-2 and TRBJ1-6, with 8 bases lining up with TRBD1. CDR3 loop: CASSPGQGLSPLHF. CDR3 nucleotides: TGTGCCAGCAGCCCCGGACAGGGCCTATCACCCCTCCACTTT.